The T cell receptor (beta chain) under discussion was sequenced for a study of T cells in localized non-small cell lung cancer. TCRdb's table, derived via immunoSEQ multiplex PCR, lists solely in-frame clones and lacks some. The sample records 20,000 to 25,000 clones, 75% to 90% being singletons. Study-wide results and limits: Longer overall survival accompanied higher blood T cell density. Uninvolved adjacent lung showed higher T cell clonality than tumor.

This CDR3 has 15 amino acids. Germline CDR1 and CDR2: ENHRY and SYGVKD. Trimming took off 0 bases at V and 6 bases at J, with 12 bases between the two ends. Comment on this clone: Its cognate antigen is unknown.

This sequence joins TRBV10-3 and TRBJ2-1; D tentatively fits TRBD1 or TRBD2 (5 bases each). The receptor's source is a man aged 35 to 70 with stage II squamous cell lung carcinoma. The sample in question was PBMCs, obtained before any cancer treatment. In DNA, the CDR3 is TGTGCCATCAGTGAGTCAGAGGGGTCGGGCAATGAGCAGTTCTTC. Translated, it gives CAISESEGSGNEQFF.